These 14 T cell receptor beta chains share one sample of origin, sequenced in a study of blood T cell repertoires in COVID-19. Profiling relied on immunoSEQ multiplex PCR, and the TCRdb table lists in-frame clones only, not all of them. The data show 130,000 to 150,000 clones, almost 90% seen once. The sample consisted of peripheral blood. The source of these receptors is a human donor in a cohort sampled during active COVID-19.

This chain joins TRBV30 and TRBJ2-5; 7 nucleotides match TRBD1. Trimming took 2 bases from V and 10 from J; bases not matched to a gene: 16. The germline CDR1 and CDR2 sequences are GTSNPN and SVGIG (reference sequence). The CDR3 has 15 residues. The CDR3 DNA follows: TGTGCCTGGAGTTGGGGCCAGGGGACAGCCTGGGACCAGTACTTC. Translated: CAWSWGQGTAWDQYF.

V is TRBV6-6 and J is TRBJ1-1; no firm D call. Germline lookup yields CDR1 MNHNY and CDR2 SVGAGI (reference sequence). Deletions cut 6 bases from V and 1 base from J, with 12 bases between. CDR3 length equals 14 residues. The CDR3 nucleotides are TGTGCCAGCAGCCCCGACCGGGGGAACACTGAAGCTTTCTTT. Its translation: CASSPDRGNTEAFF.

There are a few counts of this clone. The chain has TRBV19 and TRBJ2-7; D may be TRBD1 (6 bases). Trimming shortened V by 3 bases and J by 2 bases, and 11 bases separated the two germline ends. CDR3 length: 14 residues. CDR1 LNHDA and CDR2 SQIVND come from the germline V gene (reference sequence). As DNA, the CDR3 is TGTGCCAGTAGTATGAGGGACATGACCTACGAGCAGTACTTC. Translated, it gives CASSMRDMTYEQYF.

This clone has only a few counts. The chain carries TRBV19 and TRBJ2-7; D is possibly TRBD1 (6 bases). Trimming stripped 3 bases from V and 2 bases from J, with 8 bases between. Per germline, CDR1 LNHDA and CDR2 SQIVND (reference sequence). The CDR3 is 13 residues long. The CDR3 protein is CASSMQGTYEQYF. DNA of the CDR3: TGTGCCAGTAGTATGCAGGGGACCTACGAGCAGTACTTC.

Concerning this clone: Compared with germline, one end of the junction differs, possibly owing to a read error. The chain uses TRBV7-2 and TRBJ2-7; 10 nucleotides match TRBD1. CDR3 length: 11 residues. CDR1 is SGHTA, CDR2 FQGNSA, per germline. CDR3 in DNA: TGTGCCAGCAGCTTAAGGGACAGGGGTGTTTTC. Its translation is CASSLRDRGVF. The variable domain in full, with the rest retrieved from reference TRBV7-2 and TRBJ2-7, is GAGVSQSPSNKVTEKGKDVELRCDPISGHTALYWYRQSLGQGLEFLIYFQGNSAPDKSGLPSDRFSAERTGGSVSTLTIQRTQQEDSAVYLCASSLRDRGVFGPGTRLTVT.

This chain connects TRBV6-6 to TRBJ2-7, with TRBD2 matching over 11 bases. Trimming cost V 6 bases and J 3 bases; bases outside gene matches: 4. CDR3 length: 14 residues. Per the germline V gene, CDR1 is MNHNY and CDR2 is SVGAGI (reference sequence). Here the CDR3 DNA reads TGTGCCAGCAGGACCGGGACTAGCGGCTACGAGCAGTACTTC. Protein sequence: CASRTGTSGYEQYF.

The chain is built from TRBV11-2 and TRBJ2-1; D is unclear. CDR3 size: 12 residues. V was cut by 3 bases and J by 4 bases, with 4 bases left in between. Germline V gene sequence: CDR1 SGHAT, CDR2 FQNNGV. CDR3 sequence reads: CASSFTYNEQFF. In nucleotides, the CDR3 is TGTGCCAGCAGCTTTACTTACAATGAGCAGTTCTTC.

The chain couples TRBV5-1 to TRBJ2-5, with TRBD1 matching over 9 bases. The CDR3 consists of 15 residues. J was trimmed by 0 bases and V by 6 bases; bases with no gene match: 6. Germline V CDR1 and CDR2: SGHRS, YFSETQ. CDR3 loop: CASTWGQGDQETQYF. CDR3 DNA: TGCGCCAGCACTTGGGGACAGGGAGACCAAGAGACCCAGTACTTC.

This clone occurred once. The rearrangement links TRBV2 to TRBJ1-1; 11 nucleotides line up with TRBD1. V shed 4 bases and J 4 bases; nucleotides not matched to a gene: 5. Germline CDR1 and CDR2: SNHLY and FYNNEI. This CDR3 is 15 amino acids long. The CDR3 DNA follows: TGTGCCAGCAGTGCCACGGGACAGGGGGGCACTGAAGCTTTCTTT. This sequence encodes CASSATGQGGTEAFF.

The rearrangement links TRBV4-3 to TRBJ2-3; 9 bases match TRBD2. The CDR3 sequence is 16 residues long. Germline CDR1 and CDR2: LGHNA and YSLEER. V trimming: 2 bases; J trimming: 2 bases; junction bases outside the gene matches: 5. CDR3 region: CASSQLGTSPTDTQYF. DNA of the CDR3: TGCGCCAGCAGCCAATTAGGGACTAGCCCCACAGATACGCAGTATTTT.

The V gene is TRBV27, the J gene TRBJ2-1, with a tentative D call TRBD2 (6 bases). This CDR3 has 14 residues. CDR1 and CDR2 (germline): MNHEY, SMNVEV (reference sequence). V gave up 2 bases and J gave up 7 bases, with 12 bases separating them. CDR3 sequence (DNA): TGTGCCAGCAGTTTAATGGGAGGCGGGAATGAGCAGTTCTTC. Translation: CASSLMGGGNEQFF.

In its sample, this clone was seen once. The chain links TRBV5-1 to TRBJ2-2; 10 bases match TRBD2. Germline trimming cut 0 bases from V and 4 bases from J; bases unmatched to any gene: 3. There are 16 residues in the CDR3. The V gene's germline CDR1 is SGHRS and CDR2 YFSETQ. In nucleotides, the CDR3 is TGCGCCAGCAGCTTGGCTAGCGGGAGTGTCACCGGGGAGCTGTTTTTT. It is translated as CASSLASGSVTGELFF.

This sequence joins TRBV15 and TRBJ2-1; 7 bases match TRBD1. CDR1 and CDR2 (germline): LNHNV, YYDKDF (reference sequence). V trimming: 5 bases; J trimming: 4 bases; junction bases outside the gene matches: 5. The CDR3 loop spans 14 amino acids. CDR3 coding DNA: TGTGCCACCAGCGGGGGACAGCAATACAATGAGCAGTTCTTC. Amino acid sequence: CATSGGQQYNEQFF.

The chain joins TRBV7-2 to TRBJ2-1, with 8 bases lining up with TRBD2. With 1 base clipped from V and 15 bases from J, the junction kept 14 bases outside the gene matches. The CDR3 covers 15 residues. CDR1 and CDR2 from the germline V gene are SGHTA and FQGNSA. The CDR3 reads CASSLETGAAGGRFF. CDR3 DNA sequence: TGTGCCAGCAGCTTAGAAACGGGGGCGGCGGGAGGCAGGTTCTTC.